The rows below give T cell receptor beta chains drawn from one sample of a study of T cells in Graves' hyperthyroidism and ophthalmopathy. TCRdb redid the calling of the multiplex PCR reads with MiXCR, one entry per CDR3 protein. In the table there are about 590,000 distinct CDR3 sequences, less than 20% of which are singletons. The sample consisted of blood. Every receptor here comes from a woman younger than 45 with Graves' hyperthyroidism. The CDR3 runs from the conserved cysteine through the conserved F or W. A D gene is named only where the DNA matches it firmly. Clone size is shown for a subset of rows, as once, few, many or a class of expanded clone.

abundance: -; v_gene: TRBV18; j_gene: TRBJ1-2; d_gene: -; CDR3aa: CASSQGDNYGYTF; CDR3nt: TGTGCCAGCTCACAAGGGGACAACTATGGCTACACCTTC
abundance: many; v_gene: TRBV7-9; j_gene: TRBJ2-3; d_gene: -; CDR3aa: CASSFEGITDTQYF; CDR3nt: TGTGCCAGCAGCTTCGAAGGGATCACAGATACGCAGTATTTT
abundance: many; v_gene: TRBV28; j_gene: TRBJ1-5; d_gene: TRBD1; CDR3aa: CASYEQGLGQPQHF; CDR3nt: TGTGCCAGCTATGAACAGGGGTTGGGACAGCCCCAGCATTTT
abundance: once; v_gene: TRBV19; j_gene: TRBJ2-4; d_gene: TRBD1; CDR3aa: CASSGQGWSRPLAKNIQYF; CDR3nt: TGTGCCAGTTCGGGACAGGGGTGGTCCCGCCCGCTAGCCAAAAACATTCAGTACTTC
abundance: few; v_gene: TRBV6-4; j_gene: TRBJ2-7; d_gene: TRBD1; CDR3aa: CASRRTGRHLSYEQYF; CDR3nt: TGTGCCAGCAGAAGGACAGGGAGGCACCTCTCCTACGAGCAGTACTTC
abundance: many; v_gene: TRBV6-2/TRBV6-3; j_gene: TRBJ2-1; d_gene: -; CDR3aa: CASSPLGPTYGNEQFF; CDR3nt: TGTGCCAGCAGCCCCCTCGGGCCTACCTACGGTAATGAGCAGTTCTTC
abundance: many; v_gene: TRBV6-6; j_gene: TRBJ2-3; d_gene: TRBD2; CDR3aa: CASSYGLAGGMADTQYF; CDR3nt: TGTGCCAGCAGTTACGGACTAGCGGGAGGAATGGCAGATACGCAGTATTTT
abundance: many; v_gene: TRBV15; j_gene: TRBJ2-7; d_gene: -; CDR3aa: CATSRDSPGVGVGEQYF; CDR3nt: TGTGCCACCAGCAGAGATTCCCCAGGGGTGGGGGTTGGCGAGCAGTACTTC
abundance: many; v_gene: TRBV3-1; j_gene: TRBJ2-7; d_gene: -; CDR3aa: CASSPRTDTYEQYF; CDR3nt: TGTGCCAGCAGCCCAAGGACTGATACGTACGAGCAGTACTTC
abundance: many; v_gene: TRBV10-3; j_gene: TRBJ2-1; d_gene: TRBD2; CDR3aa: CAISGLAGGDEQFF; CDR3nt: TGTGCCATCAGTGGACTAGCGGGTGGCGATGAGCAGTTCTTC
abundance: -; v_gene: TRBV20-1; j_gene: TRBJ2-3; d_gene: TRBD2; CDR3aa: CSASSAGAIPRTDTQYF; CDR3nt: TGCAGTGCTAGTTCGGCGGGAGCTATCCCACGGACAGATACGCAGTATTTT
abundance: -; v_gene: TRBV4-1; j_gene: TRBJ2-4; d_gene: -; CDR3aa: CASSLMPFLGSKNIQYF; CDR3nt: TGCGCCAGCAGCCTAATGCCGTTTCTAGGTTCCAAAAACATTCAGTACTTC
abundance: few; v_gene: TRBV27; j_gene: TRBJ1-1; d_gene: -; CDR3aa: CASSSAGVNTEAFF; CDR3nt: TGTGCCAGCAGTTCAGCTGGGGTGAACACTGAAGCTTTCTTT
abundance: -; v_gene: TRBV5-1; j_gene: TRBJ1-6; d_gene: -; CDR3aa: CASSFYRGDSYNSPLHF; CDR3nt: TGCGCCAGCAGCTTCTATCGGGGTGACTCCTATAATTCACCCCTCCACTTT
abundance: -; v_gene: TRBV28; j_gene: TRBJ2-3; d_gene: TRBD2; CDR3aa: CASLTSGRDADTQYF; CDR3nt: TGTGCCAGCTTGACTAGCGGGAGGGATGCAGATACGCAGTATTTT
abundance: -; v_gene: TRBV10-3; j_gene: TRBJ2-7; d_gene: TRBD2; CDR3aa: CAINPYPLAGGPNEQYF; CDR3nt: TGTGCCATCAACCCCTATCCACTAGCGGGAGGGCCCAACGAGCAGTACTTC
abundance: many; v_gene: TRBV11-2; j_gene: TRBJ2-1; d_gene: TRBD2; CDR3aa: CASSLFREANNEQFF; CDR3nt: TGTGCCAGCAGCTTATTCCGGGAGGCCAACAATGAGCAGTTCTTC
abundance: few; v_gene: TRBV7-7; j_gene: TRBJ2-1; d_gene: -; CDR3aa: CASSPSEYNEQFF; CDR3nt: TGTGCTAGCAGCCCTAGCGAGTACAATGAGCAGTTCTTC
abundance: -; v_gene: TRBV11-1; j_gene: TRBJ2-2; d_gene: TRBD2; CDR3aa: CASSLAPAGGGTGELFF; CDR3nt: TGTGCCAGCAGCTTAGCGCCCGCGGGAGGTGGAACCGGGGAGCTGTTTTTT
abundance: once; v_gene: TRBV4-1; j_gene: TRBJ2-7; d_gene: -; CDR3aa: CASSLWTDRSLEQYF; CDR3nt: TGCGCCAGCAGCCTGTGGACAGACAGGTCTCTTGAGCAGTACTTC